Presented here are 6 T cell receptor beta chains from one specimen sequenced in a study of response to subunit inactivated influenza vaccine. TCRdb fed the RT-PCR reads into MiXCR, producing one record per CDR3 protein. The profile shows about 530,000 distinct CDR3 sequences, over 9.5% of them singletons. Sample: PBMCs from blood, taken on the day of vaccination. The origin of the receptors is a man aged 50 to 60 who received an inactivated influenza vaccine.

Only a few counts were recorded for this clonotype. The chain uses TRBV3-1 and TRBJ2-1, with D perhaps given as TRBD1 or TRBD2 (6 bases each). The CDR3 sequence is 16 residues long. The germline V gene has CDR1 LGHDT and CDR2 YNNKEL (reference sequence). Trimming left V 5 bases short and J 2 bases short, with 16 bases between. The CDR3: CASSSKGGGAYNEQFF. The CDR3, as DNA: TGTGCCAGCAGCTCCAAGGGGGGCGGGGCCTACAATGAGCAGTTCTTC.

This clonotype has a handful of counts. V is TRBV12-3 or TRBV12-4 and J is TRBJ2-1, with TRBD2 identical over 8 bases. There are 15 residues in the CDR3. V shed 5 bases, J shed 2 bases, and the junction held 5 bases outside the gene matches. This CDR3 is CASSRSGSAYNEQFF. The CDR3 bases are TGTGCCAGCAGTCGAAGCGGGAGTGCCTACAATGAGCAGTTCTTC.

The rearrangement uses TRBV27 and TRBJ2-7; D unresolved. The CDR3 runs to 15 residues. Germline loops: CDR1 MNHEY, CDR2 SMNVEV (reference sequence). Trimming took 5 bases from V and 0 from J, leaving 14 bases between them. In DNA, the CDR3 is TGTGCCAGCAGTGGGTCCGGGCAGATCTCCTACGAGCAGTACTTC. This encodes CASSGSGQISYEQYF.

This clonotype came up a few times. The chain recombines TRBV27 with TRBJ1-1; D is unresolved. With 3 bases removed from V and 3 bases from J, the gap between germline ends came to 8 bases. The CDR3 extends over 13 amino acids. Per germline, CDR1 MNHEY and CDR2 SMNVEV (reference sequence). The CDR3 DNA reads as TGTGCCAGCAGTTTTTCGGCCGACACTGAAGCTTTCTTT. This encodes CASSFSADTEAFF.

The chain carries TRBV28 and TRBJ2-5; 9 bases agree with TRBD2. CDR3 length: 15 residues. Trimming at V came to 5 bases and at J to 7 bases, leaving 11 bases not matched to a gene. Per germline, CDR1 MDHEN and CDR2 SYDVKM. This chain's CDR3 is CASSRTGTSTGTQYF. The CDR3 coding sequence is TGTGCCAGCAGTCGTACCGGGACTAGCACCGGGACCCAGTACTTC.

Written as DNA, the CDR3 is TGTGCCAGCAGTGGACTAGACAATGAGCAGTTCTTC. It translates to CASSGLDNEQFF. The rearrangement uses TRBV2 and TRBJ2-1, with D perhaps matching TRBD2 (6 bases). Germline CDR1 is SNHLY and CDR2 is FYNNEI. V was pared by 4 bases and J by 5 bases, with 6 bases between. The CDR3 sequence is 12 residues long.